This TCR beta chain was observed in a study of T cells in Graves' hyperthyroidism and ophthalmopathy. Germline CDR1 and CDR2: ENHRY and SYGVKD. With 3 bases removed from V and 1 base from J, the gap between germline ends came to 12 bases. The length of the CDR3 is 15 residues. RNA transcripts served as the template for amplifying TCR beta CDR3 regions. HTBI primers drove first-round RT-PCR of the TCR CDR3. TCRdb ran MiXCR on the multiplex PCR reads and lists one entry per CDR3 protein. The table includes more than 500,000 distinct CDR3 sequences, around 42% detected once. Uncontrolled infection, other autoimmune disease, pregnancy or lactation excluded patients. A remark on this clonotype: Antigen specificity is unknown.

Study-level findings and limits: Blood samples included most of the expanded thyroid clonotypes exceeding 0.001.

The receptor comes from an adult woman with Graves' disease, either hyperthyroidism or ophthalmopathy (not recorded which). Sequencing input: peripheral blood or thyroid tissue (not recorded which). The chain combines TRBV10-3 with TRBJ2-5; weak D call: TRBD2 (5 bases). The CDR3 DNA is TGTGCCATCAGTGAATCATCTAGCTTCCAAGAGACCCAGTACTTC. Its protein product is CAISESSSFQETQYF.